The 9 T cell receptor beta chains below all came from one sample that was sequenced in a study of OX40 agonist ivuxolimab in advanced cancers. Data came from immunoSEQ multiplex PCR; TCRdb stores just in-frame clones and leaves some out. The profile shows roughly 71,000 clones, roughly 82% of them singletons. This sample comprised CD4+ or CD8+ T cells sorted from blood, obtained in a trial of the OX40 agonist ivuxolimab. These receptors came from an adult with an advanced solid tumor such as melanoma, head and neck, liver or kidney cancer.

The J gene is TRBJ1-2, the V gene TRBV28; D may be TRBD1 (6 bases). In germline, CDR1 is MDHEN, CDR2 SYDVKM. The CDR3 length is 13 residues. The ends were cut back, 8 bases at V and 0 bases at J, with 10 bases in the middle. The CDR3 region has the DNA TGTGCCAGCCTTAGGACAGCTAACTATGGCTACACCTTC. It encodes CASLRTANYGYTF.

This rearrangement joins TRBV7-9 to TRBJ2-2, with D perhaps TRBD1 (5 bases). CDR1 and CDR2 from the germline V gene are SEHNR and FQNEAQ (reference sequence). CDR3 length: 17 residues. V was trimmed by 0 bases and J by 2 bases, leaving 13 bases between them. The CDR3 spells CASSLAGALGNTGELFF. In nucleotides, the CDR3 is TGTGCCAGCAGCTTAGCAGGGGCACTTGGAAACACCGGGGAGCTGTTTTTT.

The chain couples TRBV9 to TRBJ2-2, with 7 bases that match TRBD2. There are 15 residues in the CDR3. Germline V gene data show CDR1 as SGDLS and CDR2 as YYNGEE. With 0 bases clipped from V and 5 bases from J, the junction kept 4 bases outside the gene matches. The CDR3 spells CASSVEAGRTGELFF. The CDR3 DNA reads TGTGCCAGCAGCGTAGAAGCGGGGAGGACCGGGGAGCTGTTTTTT.

The chain is built from TRBV18 and TRBJ2-1; D remains ambiguous. Per germline, CDR1 KGHSH and CDR2 LQKENI. Between the trimmed V and J ends, which lost 5 bases and 3 bases, there was a span of 14 bases. The CDR3 runs 15 residues. The CDR3 region has the DNA TGTGCCAGCTCATCCAAGGTGGCAGACTACAATGAGCAGTTCTTC. Its translation is CASSSKVADYNEQFF.

V and J are TRBV28 and TRBJ2-6, with a possible D match to TRBD1 (6 bases). The CDR3 totals 16 residues. V was pared by 7 bases and J by 2 bases, with 15 bases between. CDR1 is MDHEN, CDR2 SYDVKM, per germline. CDR3 coding DNA: TGTGCCAGCAATTTCCCCACAGGGACTGGGGCCAACGTCCTGACTTTC. Protein: CASNFPTGTGANVLTF. Based on the CDR3 plus reference TRBV28 and TRBJ2-6, the full variable domain is DVKVTQSSRYLVKRTGEKVFLECVQDMDHENMFWYRQDPGLGLRLIYFSYDVKMKEKGDIPEGYSVSREKKERFSLILESASTNQTSMYLCASNFPTGTGANVLTFGAGSRLTVL.

This clone was detected only once. The V call is TRBV28, the J call TRBJ2-5; TRBD2 aligns across 8 bases. V lost 8 bases to trimming and J lost 4 bases; unmatched junction nucleotides: 9. The CDR3 runs 14 residues. Germline V gives CDR1 MDHEN, CDR2 SYDVKM. CDR3 coding DNA: TGTGCCAGCCACCGGGGGGGGGTTGGAGAGACCCAGTACTTC. Translating it yields CASHRGGVGETQYF.

The chain carries TRBV9 and TRBJ1-6; 7 positions agree with TRBD1. CDR1 is SGDLS and CDR2 is YYNGEE in the germline V gene. This CDR3 region has 17 residues. V lost 4 bases, J lost 6 bases, and 13 bases stayed unmatched. The CDR3 nucleotides read TGTGCCAGCAGCCGCCGGACAGGTGGGATGATTAATTCACCCCTCCACTTT. It yields the protein CASSRRTGGMINSPLHF.

The chain uses TRBV6-1 and TRBJ2-7; D ambiguous. V lost 7 bases and J 2 bases, leaving 12 bases between the germline ends. CDR3 length: 13 amino acids. Germline V lookup: CDR1 MNHNS, CDR2 SASEGT. CDR3 residues: CASTRWATYEQYF. DNA of the CDR3: TGTGCCAGCACTCGGTGGGCTACCTACGAGCAGTACTTC.

The J gene is TRBJ2-3, the V gene TRBV4-1, with D perhaps assigned TRBD1 or TRBD2 (5 bases each). V was pared by 5 bases and J by 4 bases, with 10 bases between. Looked up from germline, CDR1 is MGHRA and CDR2 is YSYEKL. The CDR3 loop spans 13 amino acids. The DNA of the CDR3 is TGCGCCAGCAGCTTGGGGGAAGCAGATACGCAGTATTTT. Translating it yields CASSLGEADTQYF.